This is a list of T cell receptor beta chains from one sample in a study of blood T cell repertoires in COVID-19. The repertoire was sequenced with immunoSEQ multiplex PCR; TCRdb's copy has only in-frame clones and lacks some. The sample holds 250,000 to 300,000 clones, about 82% seen once. Source material: peripheral blood. The receptors come from a man aged 45-65 years with active or convalescent COVID-19. CDR3s include the opening cysteine and the closing phenylalanine or tryptophan. D genes are given only for firm matches. Some rows have no size entry. The others give once, few or many, or a class for an expanded clone.

clone_size | j_call | cdr3_length | d_call | v_call | cdr3_nt | cdr3_aa
few | TRBJ2-3 | 15 | TRBD2 | TRBV9 | TGTGCCAGCAGCGTATTGTCGGGAGGTTCAGATACGCAGTATTTT | CASSVLSGGSDTQYF
- | TRBJ2-3 | 17 | TRBD2 | TRBV7-9 | TGTGCCAGCAGCTTAGGACTAGCGGGAGGGCCAACAGATACGCAGTATTTT | CASSLGLAGGPTDTQYF
- | TRBJ2-4 | 14 | TRBD2 | TRBV28 | TGTGCCAGCATCAAGAGCGGGAATTCAAACATTCAGTACTTC | CASIKSGNSNIQYF
once | TRBJ1-4 | 15 | TRBD1 | TRBV30 | TGTGCCTGGAGTACCCGGACAGGCGAGAATGAAAAACTGTTTTTT | CAWSTRTGENEKLFF
- | TRBJ2-7 | 15 | - | TRBV5-5 | TGTGCCAGCAGCTTAGAACGGGGAAGCTCCTACGAGCAGTACTTC | CASSLERGSSYEQYF
- | TRBJ2-1 | 15 | TRBD2 | TRBV9 | TGTGCCAGCAGCCCGACTAGCGGGAGACAGAGTGAGCAGTTCTTC | CASSPTSGRQSEQFF
- | TRBJ2-5 | 13 | TRBD2 | TRBV7-2 | TGTGCCAGCAGTTCGACTAGCGGGGAGACCCAGTACTTC | CASSSTSGETQYF
- | TRBJ2-1 | 12 | - | TRBV28 | TGTGCCAGCAGTTTGGCCAACAATGAGCAGTTCTTC | CASSLANNEQFF
- | TRBJ1-1 | 13 | TRBD1 | TRBV7-9 | TGTGCCAGCAGCCCCCTTACAGGGGCTGAAGCTTTCTTT | CASSPLTGAEAFF
- | TRBJ1-2 | 15 | - | TRBV9 | TGTGCCAGCAGCGTAGAGGAGCTGAGTAACTATGGCTACACCTTC | CASSVEELSNYGYTF
- | TRBJ2-7 | 18 | TRBD2 | TRBV2 | TGTGCCAGCAGTGGCCCCGGGACTAGCGGGAGTCAATTATACGAGCAGTACTTC | CASSGPGTSGSQLYEQYF
- | TRBJ2-3 | 16 | TRBD2 | TRBV7-6 | TGTGCCAGCAGCTTATTTAGCGGGAGTCCCACAGATACGCAGTATTTT | CASSLFSGSPTDTQYF
- | TRBJ1-1 | 14 | - | TRBV6-5 | TGTGCCAGCAGTTACTCTCGGGGGTACACTGAAGCTTTCTTT | CASSYSRGYTEAFF
few | TRBJ1-2 | 15 | TRBD1 | TRBV18 | TGTGCCAGCTCTCCTCCGGGACAGGGATACTATGGCTACACCTTC | CASSPPGQGYYGYTF
once | TRBJ2-3 | 15 | - | TRBV20-1 | TGCAGTGCCAGTAGGGGAGGACTAAGCACAGATACGCAGTATTTT | CSASRGGLSTDTQYF
- | TRBJ2-5 | 15 | - | TRBV9 | TGTGCCAGCAGCGTAGGGCAGGGGCGGCTAGAGACCCAGTACTTC | CASSVGQGRLETQYF
- | TRBJ1-1 | 15 | TRBD1 | TRBV6-5 | TGTGCCAGCAGCCTAATGGGACAGACCCCTACTCAAGCTTTCTTT | CASSLMGQTPTQAFF
- | TRBJ1-5 | 14 | - | TRBV5-1 | TGCGCCAGCAGCTTGTCAGGCCAGGGACAGCCCCAGCATTTT | CASSLSGQGQPQHF
- | TRBJ1-4 | 16 | - | TRBV5-1 | TGCGCCAGCAGCTTACAGGCCCCCTGGTCTAATGAAAAACTGTTTTTT | CASSLQAPWSNEKLFF
- | TRBJ2-1 | 17 | - | TRBV12-5 | TGTGCTAGTGGTTTGGCCCAATTCTTGTTGGAGAGCAATGAGCAGTTCTTC | CASGLAQFLLESNEQFF
- | TRBJ2-3 | 14 | TRBD2 | TRBV27 | TGTGCCAGCCACCGGGGGGTCGCCGCAGATACGCAGTATTTT | CASHRGVAADTQYF
- | TRBJ2-1 | 14 | TRBD2 | TRBV28 | TGTGCCAGCAGTTTACCCGGGACTACCGGCCCGCAGTTCTTC | CASSLPGTTGPQFF
once | TRBJ1-3 | 13 | - | TRBV30 | TGTGCCTGGAGCGCCCGGGGGGAGAACACCATATATTTT | CAWSARGENTIYF
once | TRBJ1-1 | 14 | - | TRBV21-1 | TGTGCCAGCAGCAAAGGGACCAGGGGCACTGAAGCTTTCTTT | CASSKGTRGTEAFF
- | TRBJ2-5 | 13 | - | TRBV28 | TGTGCCAGCAGTGCGGCGGCACAAGAGACCCAGTACTTC | CASSAAAQETQYF
- | TRBJ2-7 | 15 | TRBD2 | TRBV7-9 | TGTGCCAGCAGCCCCCCCAGCGGGAGGGCCGTCGAGCAGTACTTC | CASSPPSGRAVEQYF
- | TRBJ2-1 | 16 | TRBD2 | TRBV30 | TGTGCCTGGAGTACTAGCGGGAGTGGACCTAGCAATGAGCAGTTCTTC | CAWSTSGSGPSNEQFF
- | TRBJ1-1 | 14 | - | TRBV7-9 | TGTGCCAGCAGCTTAGTCTCGGAGCGGACTGAAGCTTTCTTT | CASSLVSERTEAFF
- | TRBJ1-5 | 15 | TRBD1 | TRBV6-5 | TGTGCCAGCACCTGGGGACAGGGAATAGATCAGCCCCAGCATTTT | CASTWGQGIDQPQHF
few | TRBJ2-7 | 13 | TRBD1 | TRBV29-1 | TGCAGCGTTCACGGCACAGGGGCCTACGAGCAGTACTTC | CSVHGTGAYEQYF
once | TRBJ2-4 | 18 | TRBD2 | TRBV5-5 | TGTGCCAGCAGCTTTGGACTAGCGGGAGGGCTAGGCAAAAACATTCAGTACTTC | CASSFGLAGGLGKNIQYF
- | TRBJ2-5 | 18 | TRBD2 | TRBV3-1/TRBV3-2 | TGTGCCAGCAGCCAAGACTTAGGGCCGGGAGGGCCGGCGGAGACCCAGTACTTC | CASSQDLGPGGPAETQYF
- | TRBJ2-2 | 12 | - | TRBV10-3 | TGTGCCATCAGACAGTACACCGGGGAGCTGTTTTTT | CAIRQYTGELFF
- | TRBJ2-7 | 17 | - | TRBV5-1 | TGCGCCAGCAGCTTGGGGGGCGGGGCAGGGACGAGGTACGAGCAGTACTTC | CASSLGGGAGTRYEQYF
once | TRBJ1-1 | 13 | - | TRBV7-3 | TGTGCCAGCAGCTTAAACAGTAACACTGAAGCTTTCTTT | CASSLNSNTEAFF
- | TRBJ2-7 | 15 | TRBD1 | TRBV27 | TGTGCCAGCAGCTACAGGGGCGTAAGCTCCTACGAGCAGTACTTC | CASSYRGVSSYEQYF
- | TRBJ2-3 | 16 | TRBD2 | TRBV28 | TGTGCCAGCAGGATCTCGGCTAGCGGGAGGACAGATACGCAGTATTTT | CASRISASGRTDTQYF
- | TRBJ1-4 | 17 | TRBD1 | TRBV4-1 | TGCGCCAGCAGCCAAAGCCGATCGACAGGGGGTAATGAAAAACTGTTTTTT | CASSQSRSTGGNEKLFF
- | TRBJ2-1 | 15 | TRBD2 | TRBV12-5 | TGTGCTAGTGGTTTGGCCACGGGGGGTCCGACTGAGCAGTTCTTC | CASGLATGGPTEQFF
- | TRBJ2-2 | 15 | - | TRBV7-2 | TGTGCCAGCAGCTTAGCGGGAGGAGGCACCGGGGAGCTGTTTTTT | CASSLAGGGTGELFF
- | TRBJ2-5 | 16 | TRBD2 | TRBV9 | TGTGCCAGCAGCCCGCGGACTAGCGGGCCCCAAGAGACCCAGTACTTC | CASSPRTSGPQETQYF
- | TRBJ2-7 | 16 | - | TRBV21-1 | TGTGCCAGCAGCCTCCGGACGGGGGTTCTTTGGGAAGTATCGTACTTC | CASSLRTGVLWEVSYF
- | TRBJ1-6 | 15 | - | TRBV2 | TGTGCCAGCAGCCCAGCGGGGGGCCATGGAGCACCCCTCCACTTT | CASSPAGGHGAPLHF
once | TRBJ1-1 | 13 | - | TRBV19 | TGTGCCAGTAGTATAGGCAGGAACACTGAAGCTTTCTTT | CASSIGRNTEAFF
- | TRBJ2-1 | 16 | - | TRBV28 | TGTGCCAGCAGCCTTCTAGGGAGAAGCTCCTACAATGAGCAGTTCTTC | CASSLLGRSSYNEQFF
- | TRBJ2-1 | 16 | TRBD2 | TRBV7-2 | TGTGCCAGCAGTCGACTAGCGGGTCCTCTTCCCAATGAGCAGTTCTTC | CASSRLAGPLPNEQFF
- | TRBJ2-7 | 16 | - | TRBV13 | TGTGCCAGCAGCTTAGGGGGAACGGGAAGTTCCTACGAGCAGTACTTC | CASSLGGTGSSYEQYF
- | TRBJ2-1 | 13 | - | TRBV12-3/TRBV12-4 | TGTGCCAGCAGTTTGGCGGGTTTCAATGAGCAGTTCTTC | CASSLAGFNEQFF
- | TRBJ2-7 | 13 | TRBD1 | TRBV29-1 | TGCAGCGTTGCTCAGGGGGCCATCTACGAGCAGTACTTC | CSVAQGAIYEQYF
- | TRBJ1-1 | 15 | - | TRBV19 | TGTGCCAGTAGGGATGCCAGAGGGCCGAACACTGAAGCTTTCTTT | CASRDARGPNTEAFF
- | TRBJ2-7 | 14 | - | TRBV7-2 | TGTGCCAGCAGCTCATTAAGGGGTATCGACGAGCAGTACTTC | CASSSLRGIDEQYF
- | TRBJ2-3 | 13 | - | TRBV30 | TGTGCCTGGAGTGGCGGACACACAGATACGCAGTATTTT | CAWSGGHTDTQYF
- | TRBJ2-1 | 15 | - | TRBV7-9 | TGTGCCAGCAGCCTCTACCGGAGCTCCTACAATGAGCAGTTCTTC | CASSLYRSSYNEQFF
- | TRBJ1-2 | 18 | TRBD1 | TRBV14 | TGTGCCAGCAGCCAAGATTTGGGACAGGGGGCAGGGAACTATGGCTACACCTTC | CASSQDLGQGAGNYGYTF
- | TRBJ2-1 | 15 | - | TRBV19 | TGTGCCAGTAGTCGGGGGGAAGGGGGTATAAATGAGCAGTTCTTC | CASSRGEGGINEQFF
few | TRBJ2-2 | 12 | TRBD1 | TRBV24-1 | TGTGCCACCTCAGGGGGTCCCGGGGAGCTGTTTTTT | CATSGGPGELFF